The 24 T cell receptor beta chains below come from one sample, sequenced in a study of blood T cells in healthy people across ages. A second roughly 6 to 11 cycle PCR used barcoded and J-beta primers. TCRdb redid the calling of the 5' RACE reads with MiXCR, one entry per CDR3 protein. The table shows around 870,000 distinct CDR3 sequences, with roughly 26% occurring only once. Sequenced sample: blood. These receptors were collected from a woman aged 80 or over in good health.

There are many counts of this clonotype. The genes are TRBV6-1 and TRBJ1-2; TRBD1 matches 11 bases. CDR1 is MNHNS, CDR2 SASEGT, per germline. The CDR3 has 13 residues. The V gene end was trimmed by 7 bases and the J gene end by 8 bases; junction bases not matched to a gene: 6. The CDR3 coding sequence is TGTGCCAGCACCGGGACAGGGGGACGCGGCTACACCTTC. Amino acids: CASTGTGGRGYTF.

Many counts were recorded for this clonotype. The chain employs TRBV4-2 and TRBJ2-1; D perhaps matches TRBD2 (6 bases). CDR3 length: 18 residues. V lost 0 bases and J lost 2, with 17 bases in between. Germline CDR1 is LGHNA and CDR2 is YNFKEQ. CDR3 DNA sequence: TGTGCCAGCAGCCAAGAGTTCAAGCCGGGACTGACCTACAATGAGCAGTTCTTC. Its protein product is CASSQEFKPGLTYNEQFF.

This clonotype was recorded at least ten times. In DNA form, the CDR3 reads TGTGCCAGCAGCCCCCGGACGGTTTTCGAGCAGTACTTC. It is translated as CASSPRTVFEQYF. V and J are TRBV14 and TRBJ2-7; the D is unclear. Germline CDR1 and CDR2: SGHDN and FVKESK. The CDR3 contains 13 residues. V was clipped by 4 bases and J by 6 bases, with 13 bases between them.

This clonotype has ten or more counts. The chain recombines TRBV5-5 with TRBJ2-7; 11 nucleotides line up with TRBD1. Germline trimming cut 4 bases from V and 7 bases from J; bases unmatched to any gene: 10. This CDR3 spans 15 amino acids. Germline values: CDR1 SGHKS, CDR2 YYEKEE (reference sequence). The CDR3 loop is CASSRTGGATGEQYF. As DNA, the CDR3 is TGTGCCAGCAGCCGGACAGGGGGCGCGACAGGTGAGCAGTACTTC.

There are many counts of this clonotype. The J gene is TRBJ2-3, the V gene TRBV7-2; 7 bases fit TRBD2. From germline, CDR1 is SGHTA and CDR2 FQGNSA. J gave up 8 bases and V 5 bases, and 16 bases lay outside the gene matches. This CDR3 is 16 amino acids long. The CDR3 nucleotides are TGTGCCAGCAGCCCACTGGGGGGGAACACAGATATTACGCAGTATTTT. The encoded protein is CASSPLGGNTDITQYF. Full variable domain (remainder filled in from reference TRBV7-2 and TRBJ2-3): GAGVSQSPSNKVTEKGKDVELRCDPISGHTALYWYRQSLGQGLEFLIYFQGNSAPDKSGLPSDRFSAERTGGSVSTLTIQRTQQEDSAVYLCASSPLGGNTDITQYFGPGTRLTVL.

The CDR3, as DNA: TGTGCCAGCAGTCGTATCGGGAGAGAGACCCAGTACTTC. Translation: CASSRIGRETQYF. The chain joins TRBV7-8 to TRBJ2-7, with a possible D match to TRBD2 (6 bases). The J call is doubtful: the DNA matches TRBJ2-5 better. This CDR3 spans 13 amino acids. Germline CDR1 and CDR2: SGHVS and FQNEAQ.

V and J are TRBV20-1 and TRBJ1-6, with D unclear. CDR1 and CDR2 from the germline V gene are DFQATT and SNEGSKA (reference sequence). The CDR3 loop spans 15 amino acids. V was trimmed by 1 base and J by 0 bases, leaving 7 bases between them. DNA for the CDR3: TGCAGTGCTAGAGGCCTTAGCTCCTATAATTCACCCCTCCACTTT. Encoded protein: CSARGLSSYNSPLHF.

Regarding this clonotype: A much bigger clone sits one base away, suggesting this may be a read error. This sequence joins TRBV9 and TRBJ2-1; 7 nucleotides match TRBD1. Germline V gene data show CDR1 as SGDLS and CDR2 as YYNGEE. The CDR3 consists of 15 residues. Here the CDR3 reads CAGSVLGQSHNEQFF. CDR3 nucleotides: TGTGCCGGCAGCGTATTGGGACAGTCTCACAATGAGCAGTTCTTC.

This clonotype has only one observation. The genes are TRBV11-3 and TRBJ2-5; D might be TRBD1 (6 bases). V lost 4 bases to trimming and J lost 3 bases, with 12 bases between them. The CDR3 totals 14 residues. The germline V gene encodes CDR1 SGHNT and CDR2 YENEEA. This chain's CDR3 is CASSSFAGEETQYF. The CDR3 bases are TGTGCCAGCAGCTCCTTTGCAGGGGAAGAGACCCAGTACTTC.

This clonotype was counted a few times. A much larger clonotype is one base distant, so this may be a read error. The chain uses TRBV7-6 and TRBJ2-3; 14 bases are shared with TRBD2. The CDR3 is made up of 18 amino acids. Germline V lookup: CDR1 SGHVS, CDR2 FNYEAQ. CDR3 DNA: TGTGCCAGCAGCTTAGGGACTAGCGGGGGGCCCCGCACAGATACGCGGTATTTT. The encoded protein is CASSLGTSGGPRTDTRYF. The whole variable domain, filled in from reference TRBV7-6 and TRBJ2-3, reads GAGVSQSPRYKVTKRGQDVALRCDPISGHVSLYWYRQALGQGPEFLTYFNYEAQQDKSGLPNDRFSAERPEGSISTLTIQRTEQRDSAMYRCASSLGTSGGPRTDTRYFGPGTRLTVL.

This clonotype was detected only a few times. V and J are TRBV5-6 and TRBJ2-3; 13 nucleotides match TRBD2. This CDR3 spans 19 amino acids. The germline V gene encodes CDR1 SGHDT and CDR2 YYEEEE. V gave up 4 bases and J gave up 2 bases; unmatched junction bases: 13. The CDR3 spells CASSPNPGLAGAFTDTQYF. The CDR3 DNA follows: TGTGCCAGCAGCCCCAACCCAGGACTAGCGGGGGCCTTCACAGATACGCAGTATTTT. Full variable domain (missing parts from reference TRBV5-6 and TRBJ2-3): DAGVTQSPTHLIKTRGQQVTLRCSPKSGHDTVSWYQQALGQGPQFIFQYYEEEERQRGNFPDRFSGHQFPNYSSELNVNALLLGDSALYLCASSPNPGLAGAFTDTQYFGPGTRLTVL.

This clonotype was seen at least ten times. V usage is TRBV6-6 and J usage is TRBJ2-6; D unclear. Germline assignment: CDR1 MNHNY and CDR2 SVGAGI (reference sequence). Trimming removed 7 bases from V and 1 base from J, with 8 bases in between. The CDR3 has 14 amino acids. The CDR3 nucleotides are TGTGCCAGCATGTGGAAGTCTGGGGCCAACGTCCTGACTTTC. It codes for CASMWKSGANVLTF.

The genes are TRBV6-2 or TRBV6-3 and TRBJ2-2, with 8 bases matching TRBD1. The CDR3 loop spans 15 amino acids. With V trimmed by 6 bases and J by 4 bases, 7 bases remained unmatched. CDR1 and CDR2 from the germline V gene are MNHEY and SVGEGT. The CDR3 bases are TGTGCCAGCAGGAAACAGGGGGTCCGCACCGGGGAGCTGTTTTTT. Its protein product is CASRKQGVRTGELFF.

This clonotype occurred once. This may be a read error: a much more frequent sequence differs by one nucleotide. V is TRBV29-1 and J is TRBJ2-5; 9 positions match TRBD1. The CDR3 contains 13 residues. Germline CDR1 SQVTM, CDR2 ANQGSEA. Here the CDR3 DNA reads TGCATCGTCTCACAGGGGGCTCGATACGGGCAGTACTTC. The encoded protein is CIVSQGARYGQYF.

CDR3 in DNA: TGTGCCAGCAGCTTTACCAGGGGCACAGATACGCAGTATTTT. Its protein is CASSFTRGTDTQYF. The chain carries TRBV11-3 and TRBJ2-3, with D maybe TRBD1 (5 bases). CDR1 is SGHNT, CDR2 YENEEA, per germline. Trimming took off 3 bases at V and 1 base at J, with 8 bases between the two ends. The CDR3 runs to 14 residues.

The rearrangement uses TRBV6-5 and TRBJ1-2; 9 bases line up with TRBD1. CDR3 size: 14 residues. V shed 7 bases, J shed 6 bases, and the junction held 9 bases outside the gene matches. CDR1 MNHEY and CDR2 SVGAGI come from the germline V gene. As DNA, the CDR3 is TGTGCCAGCAACCCTTTAGACAGGGGGGATGGCTACACCTTC. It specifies CASNPLDRGDGYTF.

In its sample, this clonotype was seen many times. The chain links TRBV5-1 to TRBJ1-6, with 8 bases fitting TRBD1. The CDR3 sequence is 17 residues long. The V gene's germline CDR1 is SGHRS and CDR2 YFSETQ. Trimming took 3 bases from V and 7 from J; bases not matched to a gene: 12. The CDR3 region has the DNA TGCGCCAGCAGCTCACTTGGGGCAGGGGGCAGGAATTCACCCCTCCACTTT. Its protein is CASSSLGAGGRNSPLHF.

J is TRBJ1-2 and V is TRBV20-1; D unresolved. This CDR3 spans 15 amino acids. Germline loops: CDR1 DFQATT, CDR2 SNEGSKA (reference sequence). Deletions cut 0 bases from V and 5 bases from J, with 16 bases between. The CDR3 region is CSARDESRDQYGYTF. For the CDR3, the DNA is TGCAGTGCTAGAGATGAGAGTAGGGATCAGTATGGCTACACCTTC.

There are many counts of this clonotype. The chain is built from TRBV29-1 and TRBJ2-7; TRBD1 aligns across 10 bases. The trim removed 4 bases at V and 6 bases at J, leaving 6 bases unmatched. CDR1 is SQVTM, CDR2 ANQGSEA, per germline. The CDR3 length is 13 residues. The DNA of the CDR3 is TGCAGCGTTGGGGACAGGGGAGGTTCCGAGCAGTACTTC. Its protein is CSVGDRGGSEQYF.

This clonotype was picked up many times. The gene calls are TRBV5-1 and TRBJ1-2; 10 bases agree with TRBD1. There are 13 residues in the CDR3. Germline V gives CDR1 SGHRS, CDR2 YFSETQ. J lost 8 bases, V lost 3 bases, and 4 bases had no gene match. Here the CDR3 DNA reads TGCGCCAGCAGCTCAGACAGGGGGCAAGGCTACACCTTC. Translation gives CASSSDRGQGYTF. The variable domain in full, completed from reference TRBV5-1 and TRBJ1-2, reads KAGVTQTPRYLIKTRGQQVTLSCSPISGHRSVSWYQQTPGQGLQFLFEYFSETQRNKGNFPGRFSGRQFSNSRSEMNVSTLELGDSALYLCASSSDRGQGYTFGSGTRLTVV.

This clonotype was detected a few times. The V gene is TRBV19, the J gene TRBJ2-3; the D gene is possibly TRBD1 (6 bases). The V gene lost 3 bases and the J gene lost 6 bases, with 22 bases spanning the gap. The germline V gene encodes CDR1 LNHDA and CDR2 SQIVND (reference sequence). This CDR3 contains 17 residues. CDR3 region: CASSIQVNRAKPDTQYF. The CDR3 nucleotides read TGTGCCAGTAGTATCCAGGTGAACAGGGCAAAACCCGATACGCAGTATTTT.

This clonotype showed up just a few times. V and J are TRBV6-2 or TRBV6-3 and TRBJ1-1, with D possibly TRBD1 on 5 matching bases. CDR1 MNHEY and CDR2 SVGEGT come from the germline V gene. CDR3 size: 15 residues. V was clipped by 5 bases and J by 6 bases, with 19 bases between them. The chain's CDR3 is CASSLGTLQASEAFF. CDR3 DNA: TGTGCCAGCAGTCTCGGGACGCTCCAAGCCTCTGAAGCTTTCTTT.

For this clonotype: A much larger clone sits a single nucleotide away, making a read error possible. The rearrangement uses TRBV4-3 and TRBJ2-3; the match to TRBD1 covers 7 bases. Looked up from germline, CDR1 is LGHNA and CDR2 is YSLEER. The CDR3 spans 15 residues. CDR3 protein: CTSSQGPPGQDTQYF. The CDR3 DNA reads TGCACCAGCAGCCAAGGTCCCCCGGGACAGGATACGCAGTATTTT.

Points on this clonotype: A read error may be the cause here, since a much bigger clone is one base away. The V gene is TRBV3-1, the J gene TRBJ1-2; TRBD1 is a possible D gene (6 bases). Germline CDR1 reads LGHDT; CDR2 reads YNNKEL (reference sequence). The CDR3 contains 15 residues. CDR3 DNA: TGTACCAGCAGCCCCTGGACAGAAACGAACTATGGCTACACCTTC. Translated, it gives CTSSPWTETNYGYTF.